This T cell receptor (beta chain) was sequenced during a study of T-cell memory formation after mild COVID-19. TCRdb re-analysed the 5' RACE reads in MiXCR, keeping a single row per CDR3 protein. This sample carries 300,000 to 350,000 distinct CDR3 sequences, around 19% of them seen once, and the ten largest clones take 20% to 25%. General study results and limits: Researchers found some responding clones in pre-infection memory, a sign that cross-reactive memory joined.

Per the germline V gene, CDR1 is SGHRS and CDR2 is YFSETQ. Trimming took off 3 bases at V and 1 base at J, with 10 bases between the two ends. The CDR3 has 14 residues. With respect to this clonotype: What it recognizes is unknown.

This TCR was sampled from a man between 18 and 35 years old who had mild COVID-19 (a few samples of this study predate the infection). Cell type and time point are not known. V usage is TRBV5-1 and J usage is TRBJ1-1, with a possible D match to TRBD1 (5 bases). The sample comprised PBMCs or a T cell subset sorted from them (not recorded which). Here the CDR3 DNA reads TGCGCCAGCAGCTCGGGGACCCAGAACACTGAAGCTTTCTTT. It specifies CASSSGTQNTEAFF.